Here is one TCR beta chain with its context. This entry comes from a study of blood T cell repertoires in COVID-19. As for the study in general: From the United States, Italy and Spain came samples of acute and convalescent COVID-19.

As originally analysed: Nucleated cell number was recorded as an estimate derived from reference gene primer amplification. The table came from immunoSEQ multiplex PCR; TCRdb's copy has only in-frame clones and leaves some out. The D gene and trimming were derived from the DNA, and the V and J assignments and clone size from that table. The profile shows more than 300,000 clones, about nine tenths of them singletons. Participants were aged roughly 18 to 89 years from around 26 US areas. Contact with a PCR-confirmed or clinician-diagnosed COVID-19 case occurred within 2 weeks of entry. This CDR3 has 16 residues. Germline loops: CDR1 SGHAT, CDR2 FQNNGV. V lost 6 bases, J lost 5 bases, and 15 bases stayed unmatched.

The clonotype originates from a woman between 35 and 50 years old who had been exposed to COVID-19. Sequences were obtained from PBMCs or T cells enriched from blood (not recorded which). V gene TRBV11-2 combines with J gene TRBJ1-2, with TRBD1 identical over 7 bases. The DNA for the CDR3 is TGTGCCAGCAGGGAAAGACAGGGCTCACGCCTATATGGCTACACCTTC. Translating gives CASRERQGSRLYGYTF.